These 12 T cell receptor beta chains originate from one sample sequenced in a study of neurological immune-mediated disorders. TCRdb reanalysed the 5' RACE reads using MiXCR and keeps one entry per CDR3 protein. The sample consists of under 50,000 distinct CDR3 sequences, less than 15% of them appearing once. As for time point: longitudinal time-point 2. Sequenced: PBMCs. The receptors originated from a male donor with HTLV-1-associated myelopathy (HAM/TSP).

This clonotype was recorded many times. V is TRBV20-1 and J is TRBJ2-1; 8 nucleotides line up with TRBD2. Per germline, CDR1 DFQATT and CDR2 SNEGSKA (reference sequence). The CDR3 loop spans 14 amino acids. Unmatched junction bases numbered 8, after V lost 2 bases and J lost 8 bases. The CDR3 protein is CSARRLAAGDEQFF. The CDR3 DNA reads as TGCAGTGCTAGAAGGTTGGCAGCGGGGGATGAGCAGTTCTTC.

This clonotype appeared many times. The rearrangement uses TRBV5-6 and TRBJ1-2; D is perhaps TRBD1 (5 bases). Germline V gives CDR1 SGHDT, CDR2 YYEEEE. Trimming removed 4 bases from V and 0 bases from J, with 16 bases in between. This CDR3 is 16 amino acids long. CDR3 in amino acids: CASSNPRTRANYGYTF. In nucleotides, the CDR3 is TGTGCCAGCAGCAACCCTAGGACACGAGCTAACTATGGCTACACCTTC.

There are many counts of this clonotype. As DNA, the CDR3 is TGTGCCAGCAGTCCGACTAGATGGGGTAACACAGATACGCAGTATTTT. This gives the protein CASSPTRWGNTDTQYF. The chain carries TRBV12-3 or TRBV12-4 and TRBJ2-3; possible D gene TRBD2, 6 bases. Trimming removed 5 bases from V and 2 bases from J, with 17 bases in between. The CDR3 covers 16 residues.

This clonotype was seen at least ten times. The rearrangement uses TRBV5-6 and TRBJ2-3; a possible D gene is TRBD1 (6 bases). CDR3 length equals 16 residues. Germline V gene lookup returns CDR1 SGHDT and CDR2 YYEEEE. The V and J ends lost 5 bases and 6 bases respectively, with 22 bases between them. The chain's CDR3 is CASSYTGTPTGDTQYF. The DNA of the CDR3 is TGTGCCAGCAGTTATACCGGGACACCAACCGGGGATACGCAGTATTTT.

CDR3 in amino acids: CASSLDGTEAFF. CDR3 in DNA: TGTGCCAGCAGCTTAGACGGCACTGAAGCTTTCTTT. The V call is TRBV7-2, the J call TRBJ1-1; D is unclear. The CDR3 spans 12 residues. Trimming stripped 1 base from V and 4 bases from J, with 4 bases between. Germline values: CDR1 SGHTA, CDR2 FQGNSA.

This clonotype was observed many times. This rearrangement joins TRBV25-1 to TRBJ1-6; unclear D gene. The CDR3 has 14 amino acids. The V end lost 2 bases, the J end lost 6 bases, and 8 bases lay between the germline ends. Germline V gene lookup returns CDR1 MGHDK and CDR2 SYGVNS. The CDR3 loop is CASSEPHSNSPLHF. The CDR3 DNA reads as TGTGCCAGCAGTGAACCCCACAGTAATTCACCCCTCCACTTT.

In this sample, this clonotype turned up a few times. The rearrangement joins TRBV7-9 to TRBJ2-3; 8 bases fit TRBD2. The CDR3 has 16 residues. The V segment lost 5 bases and the J segment 4 bases; nucleotides outside the gene matches: 11. Germline values: CDR1 SEHNR, CDR2 FQNEAQ (reference sequence). The CDR3 coding sequence is TGTGCCAGCAGCCCTTATGGGGGACTAGGGGCAGATACGCAGTATTTT. Its translation is CASSPYGGLGADTQYF.

This clonotype has a count of ten or more. The chain employs TRBV7-9 and TRBJ2-7; TRBD1 agrees at 9 bases. CDR3 length equals 14 residues. The J segment lost 6 bases and the V segment lost 4 bases, leaving 7 bases of the junction unmatched. Germline V gene sequence: CDR1 SEHNR, CDR2 FQNEAQ (reference sequence). The CDR3 DNA is TGTGCCAGCAGCTCAAGGACAGGGGTAACCGAGCAGTACTTC. Translated: CASSSRTGVTEQYF.

This clonotype was recorded at least ten times. This sequence joins TRBV20-1 and TRBJ1-2; D gene uncertain. Germline V gene sequence: CDR1 DFQATT, CDR2 SNEGSKA (reference sequence). Trimming cost V 7 bases and J 4 bases, with 13 bases left between them. The CDR3 totals 12 residues. The CDR3 region has the DNA TGCAGTGACTTTGTCAGTGGCTATGGCTACACCTTC. Its translation: CSDFVSGYGYTF.

The chain couples TRBV15 to TRBJ1-6; D is perhaps TRBD1 (6 bases). V was clipped by 3 bases and J by 12 bases, with 21 bases between them. Germline V gene sequence: CDR1 LNHNV, CDR2 YYDKDF (reference sequence). The CDR3 length is 16 residues. CDR3 region: CATSRPLWRDNKPLHF. The DNA of the CDR3 is TGTGCCACCAGCAGGCCTCTCTGGCGGGACAACAAACCCCTCCACTTT.

V and J are TRBV18 and TRBJ1-2, with D possibly TRBD1 on 5 matching bases. The germline V and J ends were trimmed by 3 bases and 0 bases, with 11 bases remaining between them. The CDR3 spans 15 residues. Germline values: CDR1 KGHSH, CDR2 LQKENI. CDR3 sequence (DNA): TGTGCCAGCTCACCGGACGGGGGGGCTAACTATGGCTACACCTTC. As protein: CASSPDGGANYGYTF. The whole variable domain, filled in from reference TRBV18 and TRBJ1-2, reads NAGVMQNPRHLVRRRGQEARLRCSPMKGHSHVYWYRQLPEEGLKFMVYLQKENIIDESGMPKERFSAEFPKEGPSILRIQQVVRGDSAAYFCASSPDGGANYGYTFGSGTRLTVV.

As to this clonotype: The germline gene is not matched at one end of the junction; a read error may be the cause. This chain links TRBV7-7 with TRBJ2-5; 7 bases map to TRBD2. This CDR3 contains 15 residues. Germline values: CDR1 SSHAT, CDR2 FNYEAQ (reference sequence). CDR3 in amino acids: CASSLAGGDQETQYF. CDR3 DNA sequence: TGTGCTAGCAGCTTAGCGGGCGGTGACCAAGAGACCCAGTACTTC.